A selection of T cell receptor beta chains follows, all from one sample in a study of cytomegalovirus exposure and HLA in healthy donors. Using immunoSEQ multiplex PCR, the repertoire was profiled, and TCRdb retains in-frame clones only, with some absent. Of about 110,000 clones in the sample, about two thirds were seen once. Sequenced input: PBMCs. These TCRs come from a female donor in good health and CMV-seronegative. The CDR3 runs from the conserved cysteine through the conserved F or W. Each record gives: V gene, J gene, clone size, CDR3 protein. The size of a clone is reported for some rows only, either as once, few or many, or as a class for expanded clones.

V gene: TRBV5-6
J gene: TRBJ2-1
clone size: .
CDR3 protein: CASSLASSEQFF

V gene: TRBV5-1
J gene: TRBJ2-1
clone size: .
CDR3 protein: CASSWTGDNEQFF

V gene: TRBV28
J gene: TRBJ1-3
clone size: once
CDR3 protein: CASSRDQSGNTIYF

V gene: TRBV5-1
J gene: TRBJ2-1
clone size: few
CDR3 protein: CASSLAPSRGNEQFF

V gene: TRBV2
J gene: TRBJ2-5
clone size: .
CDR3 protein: CASRGQGPETQYF

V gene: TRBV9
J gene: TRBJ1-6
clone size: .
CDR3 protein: CASGSGTDNSPLHF

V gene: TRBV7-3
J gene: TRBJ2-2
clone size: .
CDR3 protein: CASSLMTGIGELFF

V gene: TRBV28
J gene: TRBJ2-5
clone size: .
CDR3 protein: CASSSLQGRKETQYF

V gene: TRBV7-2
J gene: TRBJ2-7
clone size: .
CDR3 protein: CASRTGASESYEQYF

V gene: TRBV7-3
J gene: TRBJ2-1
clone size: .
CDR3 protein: CASSPLGGPLTKNEQFF

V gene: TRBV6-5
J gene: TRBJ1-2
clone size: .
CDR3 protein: CASRGTANYGYTF

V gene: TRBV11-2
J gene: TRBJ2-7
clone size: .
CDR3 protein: CASSLAGTGGLYEQYF

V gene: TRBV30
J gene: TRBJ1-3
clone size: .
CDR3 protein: CAWSLAGAYGNTIYF

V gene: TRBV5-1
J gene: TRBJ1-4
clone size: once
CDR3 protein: CASTPDRGGEKLFF

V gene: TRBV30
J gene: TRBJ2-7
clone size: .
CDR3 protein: CAWSVGQEGQGNCEQYF

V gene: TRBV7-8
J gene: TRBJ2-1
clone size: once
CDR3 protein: CASASAYNEQFF

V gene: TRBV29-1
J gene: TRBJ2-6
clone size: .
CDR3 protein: CSVSSGANVLTF

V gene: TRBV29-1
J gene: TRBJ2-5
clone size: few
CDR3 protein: CSVGLDRNQETQYF

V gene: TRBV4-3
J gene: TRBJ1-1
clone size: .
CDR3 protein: CASSQHRGETEAFF

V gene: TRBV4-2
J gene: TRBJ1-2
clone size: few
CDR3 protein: CASSLTRGGTAGYTF

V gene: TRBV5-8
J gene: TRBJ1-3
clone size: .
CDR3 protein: CASSYFSGTSGNTIYF

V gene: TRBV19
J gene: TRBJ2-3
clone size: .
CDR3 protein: CASSIRGLDTDTQYF